This T cell receptor beta chain was found in a study of blood T cell repertoires in COVID-19. Profiled with immunoSEQ multiplex PCR; TCRdb holds only in-frame clones, not every one. The repertoire holds 100,000 to 150,000 clones, 84% seen once, with around 4.2% in the top ten. The CDR3 loop spans 15 amino acids. The V call is TRBV7-5, the J call TRBJ2-7; the table's D call, TRBD2, has no DNA check behind it. TRBV7-5 is an annotated pseudogene. The clonotype comes from a woman in her 30s who had recovered from COVID-19. The sequenced sample consisted of PBMCs or T cells enriched from blood (not recorded which). CDR3 DNA sequence: TGTGTCAGAAGCCTACTTGGCCTAGCGGGAGGGCGGCAGTACTTC. It encodes CVRSLLGLAGGRQYF.